The 19 T cell receptor beta chains reported below all come from one sample, sequenced in a study of radiotherapy plus CTLA-4 blockade in lung cancer. Using immunoSEQ multiplex PCR, the repertoire was profiled, and TCRdb retains in-frame clones only, with some absent. The sample records around 82,000 clones, about 84% being singletons. The sample consisted of peripheral blood, taken from a patient treated with radiotherapy plus ipilimumab. Receptors were obtained from a human donor with non-small cell lung cancer who had stable disease on radiotherapy plus ipilimumab.

As regards this clone: Other DNA sequences within the sample encode an identical CDR3. V is TRBV11-1 and J is TRBJ2-5; 13 nucleotides match TRBD2. After removal of 1 base from V and 5 bases from J, the junction contained 4 bases not matched to a gene. There are 16 residues in the CDR3. Germline values: CDR1 SGHAT, CDR2 FQDESV (reference sequence). The CDR3 DNA follows: TGTGCCAGCAGCTTAGGGGGGGGACTAGCGGGGGAGACCCAGTACTTC. The encoded protein is CASSLGGGLAGETQYF.

This sequence joins TRBV29-1 and TRBJ2-5; D may correspond to TRBD1 or TRBD2 (5 bases each). Trimming removed 5 bases from V and 4 bases from J, with 14 bases in between. Germline V gives CDR1 SQVTM, CDR2 ANQGSEA. The length of the CDR3 is 13 residues. DNA of the CDR3: TGCAGCGTTCGGGAAGGGGACCTAGAGACCCAGTACTTC. Its protein is CSVREGDLETQYF.

This clone has a handful of counts. The chain joins TRBV7-9 to TRBJ2-7; TRBD1 matches at 9 bases. J lost 4 bases, V lost 6 bases, and 22 bases had no gene match. CDR3 size: 19 residues. Germline lookup yields CDR1 SEHNR and CDR2 FQNEAQ (reference sequence). CDR3 bases: TGTGCCAGCAGTTCACTCTCTTTAAAATCCGGGACAGGGCAATACGAGCAGTACTTC. Residues: CASSSLSLKSGTGQYEQYF. Full variable domain (outside the CDR3, taken from reference TRBV7-9 and TRBJ2-7): DTGVSQNPRHKITKRGQNVTFRCDPISEHNRLYWYRQTLGQGPEFLTYFQNEAQLEKSRLLSDRFSAERPKGSFSTLEIQRTEQGDSAMYLCASSSLSLKSGTGQYEQYFGPGTRLTVT.

This chain joins TRBV5-8 and TRBJ2-1, with a tentative D call TRBD2 (6 bases). Germline CDR1 and CDR2: SGHTS and YDEGEE. The CDR3 runs to 15 residues. V shed 5 bases and J shed 2 bases, with 14 bases lying between them. In nucleotides, the CDR3 is TGTGCCAGCAGACGACCGGGACTTGCCTACAATGAGCAGTTCTTC. The encoded protein is CASRRPGLAYNEQFF.

V is TRBV27 and J is TRBJ2-7; the D is unclear. The V end was cut by 5 bases, the J end by 3 bases, with 11 bases between. Germline V gene sequence: CDR1 MNHEY, CDR2 SMNVEV (reference sequence). CDR3 length: 13 residues. The CDR3: CASSPTERYEQYF. DNA for the CDR3: TGTGCCAGCAGTCCAACGGAGCGCTACGAGCAGTACTTC.

The chain recombines TRBV6-4 with TRBJ2-1, with no clear D. CDR3 length: 15 amino acids. V shed 3 bases and J shed 7 bases, with 16 bases lying between them. Germline lookup yields CDR1 MRHNA and CDR2 SNTAGT. CDR3 amino acids: CASSDTGLPKNEQFF. The CDR3 DNA reads TGTGCCAGCAGTGATACGGGTCTCCCCAAAAATGAGCAGTTCTTC.

The V gene is TRBV7-9, the J gene TRBJ1-1; D is uncertain. The CDR3 is 11 amino acids. Germline V gives CDR1 SEHNR, CDR2 FQNEAQ (reference sequence). Trimming removed 7 bases at V and 7 bases at J, with 10 bases between. The CDR3 DNA reads TGTGCCAGCACTTCCCGGAGTGAAGCTTTCTTT. It specifies CASTSRSEAFF.

V usage is TRBV29-1 and J usage is TRBJ1-1; D may be TRBD1 (6 bases). In germline, CDR1 is SQVTM, CDR2 ANQGSEA. V was clipped by 7 bases and J by 4 bases, with 16 bases between them. The CDR3 runs to 13 residues. CDR3 coding DNA: TGCAGCGCCCAGGACAGTTTTTCCACTGAAGCTTTCTTT. Translation gives CSAQDSFSTEAFF.

The chain has TRBV20-1 and TRBJ2-4, with D perhaps matching TRBD1 or TRBD2 (6 bases each). CDR3 length equals 11 residues. Trimming left V 7 bases short and J 9 bases short, with 13 bases between. Germline loops: CDR1 DFQATT, CDR2 SNEGSKA (reference sequence). CDR3 sequence (DNA): TGCAGTGTCGGGGGCTCGGGCATTCAGTACTTC. Translation gives CSVGGSGIQYF.

This sequence joins TRBV23-1 and TRBJ1-5; maybe TRBD1 (5 bases). TRBV23-1 is identified as an open reading frame with a role that is uncertain. V was clipped by 6 bases and J by 3 bases, with 24 bases between them. This CDR3 has 18 residues. The CDR3 loop reads CASSLGHPAGVINQPQHF. As DNA, the CDR3 is TGCGCCAGCAGCCTAGGCCATCCCGCGGGGGTTATCAATCAGCCCCAGCATTTT.

The V gene is TRBV4-2, the J gene TRBJ2-3; the D is unclear. Germline values: CDR1 LGHNA, CDR2 YNFKEQ. The CDR3 has 14 amino acids. V gave up 0 bases and J gave up 3 bases, with 7 bases separating them. The CDR3 here is CASSQEILTDTQYF. CDR3 nucleotides: TGTGCCAGCAGCCAAGAGATCCTAACAGATACGCAGTATTTT.

The chain employs TRBV7-9 and TRBJ2-3; D is perhaps TRBD2 (6 bases). The ends were cut back, 5 bases at V and 4 bases at J, with 19 bases in the middle. This CDR3 spans 16 amino acids. In germline, CDR1 is SEHNR, CDR2 FQNEAQ (reference sequence). This CDR3 is CASSPPSGLGADTQYF. The DNA of the CDR3 is TGTGCCAGCAGCCCCCCAAGCGGGTTGGGGGCAGATACGCAGTATTTT.

This chain uses TRBV6-1 with TRBJ2-2; D uncertain. Germline CDR1 MNHNS, CDR2 SASEGT. Trimming pared 5 bases from V and 0 bases from J, leaving 7 bases between. This CDR3 spans 14 amino acids. Here the CDR3 reads CASSFLANTGELFF. CDR3 sequence (DNA): TGTGCCAGCAGTTTTCTAGCGAACACCGGGGAGCTGTTTTTT.

J is TRBJ2-5 and V is TRBV7-2; perhaps TRBD2 as D (5 bases). The germline V gene has CDR1 SGHTA and CDR2 FQGNSA. The CDR3 runs 16 residues. Trimming shortened V by 1 base and J by 4 bases, and 16 bases separated the two germline ends. For the CDR3, the DNA is TGTGCCAGCAGCTTAGAGAACTACCTCCGGGGAGAGACCCAGTACTTC. It encodes CASSLENYLRGETQYF.

The chain carries TRBV4-2 and TRBJ1-2; D unclear. Between the trimmed V and J ends, which lost 1 base and 8 bases, there was a span of 8 bases. The CDR3 length is 12 residues. Germline V lookup: CDR1 LGHNA, CDR2 YNFKEQ. CDR3 in DNA: TGTGCCAGCAGCCAAGGAGAAGGGGGCTACACCTTC. It is translated as CASSQGEGGYTF.

V gene TRBV7-9 combines with J gene TRBJ1-1; 9 bases fit TRBD1. CDR3 size: 14 residues. Germline CDR1 and CDR2: SEHNR and FQNEAQ (reference sequence). V lost 5 bases, J lost 7 bases, and 8 bases stayed unmatched. In nucleotides, the CDR3 is TGTGCCAGCAGCCCTAGGACAGGGGACATTGAAGCTTTCTTT. This codes for CASSPRTGDIEAFF. The variable domain in full, completed from reference TRBV7-9 and TRBJ1-1, reads DTGVSQNPRHKITKRGQNVTFRCDPISEHNRLYWYRQTLGQGPEFLTYFQNEAQLEKSRLLSDRFSAERPKGSFSTLEIQRTEQGDSAMYLCASSPRTGDIEAFFGQGTRLTVV.

The chain uses TRBV5-6 and TRBJ2-3; D remains ambiguous. Germline V gene data show CDR1 as SGHDT and CDR2 as YYEEEE. The V gene lost 6 bases and the J gene lost 1 base, with 9 bases spanning the gap. The CDR3 extends over 13 amino acids. The CDR3 sequence is CASTHSGTDTQYF. The CDR3 DNA reads TGTGCCAGCACCCATTCCGGCACAGATACGCAGTATTTT.

The chain carries TRBV2 and TRBJ2-2; D could derive from TRBD1 or TRBD2 (5 bases each). The CDR3 is 11 amino acids. CDR1 is SNHLY, CDR2 FYNNEI, per germline. CDR3 protein: CAGENTGELFF. As DNA, the CDR3 is TGTGCGGGGGAGAACACCGGGGAGCTGTTTTTT.

The genes are TRBV6-5 and TRBJ1-2; D is unclear. Germline V gene lookup returns CDR1 MNHEY and CDR2 SVGAGI. CDR3 size: 13 residues. Trimming took off 5 bases at V and 6 bases at J, with 13 bases between the two ends. CDR3 DNA: TGTGCCAGCAGTGAAGTGTCGAGTAATGGCTACACCTTC. Translated, it gives CASSEVSSNGYTF.